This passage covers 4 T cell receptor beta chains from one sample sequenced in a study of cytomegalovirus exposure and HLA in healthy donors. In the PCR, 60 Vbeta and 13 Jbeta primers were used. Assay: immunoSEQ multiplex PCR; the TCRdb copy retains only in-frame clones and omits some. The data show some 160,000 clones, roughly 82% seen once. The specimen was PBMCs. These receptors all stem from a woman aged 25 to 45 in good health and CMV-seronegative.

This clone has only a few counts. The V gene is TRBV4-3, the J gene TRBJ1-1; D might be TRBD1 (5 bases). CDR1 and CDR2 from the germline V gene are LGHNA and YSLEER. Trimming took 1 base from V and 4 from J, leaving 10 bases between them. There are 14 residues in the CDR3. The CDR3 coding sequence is TGCGCCAGCAGCCAAGCCGGGGGGATCACTGAAGCTTTCTTT. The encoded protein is CASSQAGGITEAFF.

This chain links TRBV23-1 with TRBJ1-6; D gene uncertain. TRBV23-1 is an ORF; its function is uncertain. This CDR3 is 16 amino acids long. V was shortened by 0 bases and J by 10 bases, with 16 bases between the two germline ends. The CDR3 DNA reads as TGCGCCAGCAGTCAATCGAGGAGGGCCGGCGGGTCACCCCTCCACTTT. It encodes CASSQSRRAGGSPLHF.

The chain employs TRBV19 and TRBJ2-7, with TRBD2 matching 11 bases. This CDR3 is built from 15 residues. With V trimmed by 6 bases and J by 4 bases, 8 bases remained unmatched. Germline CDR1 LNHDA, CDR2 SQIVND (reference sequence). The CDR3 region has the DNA TGTGCCAGTAGCCCGACGGGGACTAGCGGATACGAGCAGTACTTC. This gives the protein CASSPTGTSGYEQYF. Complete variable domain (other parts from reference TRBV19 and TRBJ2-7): DGGITQSPKYLFRKEGQNVTLSCEQNLNHDAMYWYRQDPGQGLRLIYYSQIVNDFQKGDIAEGYSVSREKKESFPLTVTSAQKNPTAFYLCASSPTGTSGYEQYFGPGTRLTVT.

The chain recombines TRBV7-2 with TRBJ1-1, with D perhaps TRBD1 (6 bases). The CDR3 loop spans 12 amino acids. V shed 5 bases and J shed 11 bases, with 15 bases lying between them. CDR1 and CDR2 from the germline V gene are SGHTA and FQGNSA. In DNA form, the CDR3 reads TGTGCCAGCAGCACCGATGGACAGAAGGCTTTCTTT. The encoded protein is CASSTDGQKAFF.